This passage covers 30 T cell receptor beta chains from one sample sequenced in a study of blood T cell repertoires in COVID-19. Sequencing was performed with immunoSEQ multiplex PCR; in TCRdb, only in-frame clones are kept and a portion is missing. The table has 250,000 or so clones, 80% to 90% seen once. Sequencing was performed on peripheral blood. The receptors derive from a woman between 40 and 50 years old who had recovered from COVID-19.

This sequence joins TRBV2 and TRBJ1-1; D gene ambiguous. V was shortened by 0 bases and J by 10 bases, with 15 bases between the two germline ends. The V gene's germline CDR1 is SNHLY and CDR2 FYNNEI. There are 14 residues in the CDR3. CDR3 amino acids: CASSEAVAWEGAFF. Written as DNA, the CDR3 is TGTGCCAGCAGTGAAGCGGTGGCCTGGGAGGGAGCTTTCTTT.

A single count supports this clone. This chain connects TRBV4-1 to TRBJ2-3; D is undetermined. The CDR3 sequence is 15 residues long. Looked up from germline, CDR1 is MGHRA and CDR2 is YSYEKL. Trimming took 0 bases from V and 4 from J, leaving 11 bases between them. In DNA form, the CDR3 reads TGCGCCAGCAGCCAAGAAGGTCTAGACGCAGATACGCAGTATTTT. Translating gives CASSQEGLDADTQYF.

J is TRBJ2-1 and V is TRBV6-2 or TRBV6-3; D perhaps matches TRBD2 (6 bases). Looked up from germline, CDR1 is MNHEY and CDR2 is SVGEGT. Trimming stripped 2 bases from V and 2 bases from J, with 10 bases between. This CDR3 is built from 15 residues. CDR3 sequence: CASSYRETAYNEQFF. The CDR3, as DNA: TGTGCCAGCAGTTACCGGGAGACCGCCTACAATGAGCAGTTCTTC.

This chain joins TRBV30 and TRBJ1-1; 9 bases align to TRBD1. The CDR3 extends over 15 amino acids. V was pared by 1 base and J by 5 bases, with 8 bases of the junction left unmatched. Germline lookup yields CDR1 GTSNPN and CDR2 SVGIG (reference sequence). The CDR3 is CAWSATGGAGTEAFF. CDR3 DNA sequence: TGTGCCTGGAGTGCCACAGGGGGCGCGGGTACTGAAGCTTTCTTT. Variable domain in full (rest from reference TRBV30 and TRBJ1-1): SQTIHQWPATLVQPVGSPLSLECTVEGTSNPNLYWYRQAAGRGLQLLFYSVGIGQISSEVPQNLSASRPQDRQFILSSKKLLLSDSGFYLCAWSATGGAGTEAFFGQGTRLTVV.

The V gene is TRBV5-6, the J gene TRBJ1-6; D remains ambiguous. V was pared by 1 base and J by 5 bases, with 4 bases between. The CDR3 is 13 residues long. Germline V lookup: CDR1 SGHDT, CDR2 YYEEEE. CDR3 in amino acids: CASSLYHNSPLHF. The CDR3 DNA is TGTGCCAGCAGCTTGTATCATAATTCACCCCTCCACTTT.

This clone was detected once. CDR3 DNA sequence: TGTGCCAGCAGTGGTCCAGGGGCTACTCAGCCCCAGCATTTT. This codes for CASSGPGATQPQHF. This rearrangement joins TRBV2 to TRBJ1-5; D is perhaps TRBD1 (6 bases). Germline V gene data show CDR1 as SNHLY and CDR2 as FYNNEI. V lost 4 bases and J lost 6, with 13 bases in between. The CDR3 length is 14 residues.

The chain employs TRBV18 and TRBJ2-1, with 11 bases aligning to TRBD2. Germline CDR1 is KGHSH and CDR2 is LQKENI. The CDR3 covers 19 residues. J lost 1 base, V lost 0 bases, and 8 bases had no gene match. CDR3 amino acids: CASSPPLLAGGGSYNEQFF. The CDR3 region has the DNA TGTGCCAGCTCACCACCTTTGCTAGCGGGAGGAGGGTCCTACAATGAGCAGTTCTTC.

This rearrangement joins TRBV6-5 to TRBJ2-1; the D gene is possibly TRBD2 (6 bases). The V and J ends lost 0 bases and 9 bases respectively, with 12 bases between them. The CDR3 has 14 amino acids. CDR1 MNHEY and CDR2 SVGAGI come from the germline V gene. The CDR3 DNA is TGTGCCAGCAGTTACTCGGCGGGGCCGGGTGAGCAGTTCTTC. It specifies CASSYSAGPGEQFF.

J is TRBJ2-7 and V is TRBV5-4, with D perhaps TRBD1 (7 bases). CDR3 length: 13 residues. Per the germline V gene, CDR1 is SGHNT and CDR2 is YYREEE (reference sequence). Deletions cut 1 base from V and 6 bases from J, with 11 bases between. The CDR3 spells CASSLRQGGEQYV. DNA of the CDR3: TGTGCCAGCAGCTTGCGACAGGGAGGCGAGCAGTACGTC.

This rearrangement joins TRBV9 to TRBJ2-1, with 10 bases matching TRBD2. The trim removed 0 bases at V and 7 bases at J, leaving 7 bases unmatched. CDR1 and CDR2 (germline): SGDLS, YYNGEE. This CDR3 region has 16 residues. The CDR3 spells CASSVVGLAGVNEQFF. The CDR3, as DNA: TGTGCCAGCAGCGTAGTTGGGCTAGCGGGAGTGAATGAGCAGTTCTTC. The variable domain in full, completed from reference TRBV9 and TRBJ2-1, reads DSGVTQTPKHLITATGQRVTLRCSPRSGDLSVYWYQQSLDQGLQFLIQYYNGEERAKGNILERFSAQQFPDLHSELNLSSLELGDSALYFCASSVVGLAGVNEQFFGPGTRLTVL.

The chain is built from TRBV3-1 (or the pseudogene TRBV3-2) and TRBJ2-5; 7 positions agree with TRBD2. Germline-derived CDR1 and CDR2 are LGHDT and YNNKEL (reference sequence). The CDR3 consists of 15 residues. V lost 0 bases, J lost 5 bases, and 6 bases stayed unmatched. The CDR3 nucleotides are TGTGCCAGCAGCCAAGATTTCGGCGGGAGCGAGACCCAGTACTTC. This codes for CASSQDFGGSETQYF.

The chain joins TRBV2 to TRBJ2-1; TRBD2 matches at 13 bases. Germline loops: CDR1 SNHLY, CDR2 FYNNEI. V was pared by 3 bases and J by 8 bases, with 4 bases of the junction left unmatched. CDR3 length: 15 amino acids. CDR3: CASSETSGRIDEQFF. For the CDR3, the DNA is TGTGCCAGCAGTGAGACTAGCGGGAGGATCGATGAGCAGTTCTTC.

This chain uses TRBV2 with TRBJ1-1; no clear D gene. V was shortened by 6 bases and J by 2 bases, with 10 bases between the two germline ends. The CDR3 runs to 13 residues. Per the germline V gene, CDR1 is SNHLY and CDR2 is FYNNEI. CDR3 bases: TGTGCCAGCAGGAGGAGGATTAACACTGAAGCTTTCTTT. Amino acid sequence: CASRRRINTEAFF.

The rearrangement joins TRBV6-6 to TRBJ1-5; D not resolved. CDR1 is MNHNY, CDR2 SVGAGI, per germline (reference sequence). The CDR3 has 13 residues. V lost 5 bases and J 7 bases, leaving 12 bases between the germline ends. The CDR3 is CASSPLYPQPQHF. DNA for the CDR3: TGTGCCAGCAGTCCGCTCTACCCGCAGCCCCAGCATTTT.

Here the CDR3 DNA reads TGCGCCAGCAGCCTCATCTCGGGACTAGTTATACACGAGCAGTACTTC. Translating it yields CASSLISGLVIHEQYF. V and J are TRBV5-1 and TRBJ2-7, with 8 nucleotides matching TRBD2. The CDR3 is 16 residues long. Trimming removed 4 bases from V and 5 bases from J; junction bases left unmatched: 14. The V gene's germline CDR1 is SGHRS and CDR2 YFSETQ.

This sequence joins TRBV3-1 (or the pseudogene TRBV3-2) and TRBJ1-1; D is unclear. The CDR3 contains 14 residues. Per germline, CDR1 LGHDT and CDR2 YNNKEL (reference sequence). V was clipped by 1 base and J by 2 bases, with 8 bases between them. The CDR3 loop reads CASSQAWANTEAFF. CDR3 sequence (DNA): TGTGCCAGCAGCCAAGCGTGGGCAAACACTGAAGCTTTCTTT.

The V call is TRBV30, the J call TRBJ2-2; D might be TRBD1 (5 bases). The CDR3 is made up of 12 amino acids. Germline V gene lookup returns CDR1 GTSNPN and CDR2 SVGIG (reference sequence). The V gene lost 2 bases and the J gene lost 8 bases, with 9 bases spanning the gap. The CDR3 protein is CAWSKGAGELFF. The CDR3 DNA reads as TGTGCCTGGAGTAAAGGGGCAGGGGAGCTGTTTTTT.

The chain joins TRBV7-2 to TRBJ1-2, with 10 bases matching TRBD1. V trimming: 7 bases; J trimming: 6 bases; junction bases outside the gene matches: 8. The germline CDR1 and CDR2 sequences are SGHTA and FQGNSA. The CDR3 runs 14 residues. The CDR3 nucleotides read TGTGCCAGCACTCAAACCGGGACAGGGGATGGCTACACCTTC. It yields the protein CASTQTGTGDGYTF.

This clone was seen a single time. The rearrangement links TRBV11-3 to TRBJ2-3; 8 bases align to TRBD2. Germline CDR1 reads SGHNT; CDR2 reads YENEEA. Germline trimming cut 5 bases from V and 6 bases from J; bases unmatched to any gene: 13. There are 16 residues in the CDR3. The DNA of the CDR3 is TGTGCCAGCAGCCCAGGTGTTGCGGGGGGTCGTGATACGCAGTATTTT. Translation: CASSPGVAGGRDTQYF.

The chain recombines TRBV7-2 with TRBJ2-7, with D possibly matching TRBD2 (5 bases). This CDR3 is built from 13 residues. Trimming removed 5 bases from V and 6 bases from J, with 14 bases in between. CDR1 is SGHTA and CDR2 is FQGNSA in the germline V gene. Here the CDR3 DNA reads TGTGCCAGCAGCATCGTGACCGGGGTCGAGCAGTACGTC. Translating it yields CASSIVTGVEQYV.

This rearrangement joins TRBV4-1 to TRBJ1-1; D is ambiguous. From germline, CDR1 is MGHRA and CDR2 YSYEKL. The CDR3 runs to 15 residues. Trimming stripped 0 bases from V and 0 bases from J, with 8 bases between. The CDR3 sequence is CASSQDRQVNTEAFF. The CDR3, as DNA: TGCGCCAGCAGCCAAGATAGGCAGGTGAACACTGAAGCTTTCTTT.

The CDR3 is CASRTSGGAYEQYF. The DNA for the CDR3 is TGTGCCAGCAGAACGAGCGGGGGGGCCTACGAGCAGTACTTC. J is TRBJ2-7 and V is TRBV13; 10 bases are a match to TRBD2. With V trimmed by 6 bases and J by 2 bases, 4 bases remained unmatched. Per the germline V gene, CDR1 is PRHDT and CDR2 is FYEKMQ (reference sequence). This CDR3 spans 14 amino acids.

This clone was counted only a few times. The chain's CDR3 is CASSLPEGDSLLWANVLTF. CDR3 coding DNA: TGTGCCAGCAGCCTCCCGGAGGGGGACAGCCTTTTATGGGCCAACGTCCTGACTTTC. The chain uses TRBV9 and TRBJ2-6, with a weak D call TRBD1 (7 bases). Germline CDR1 is SGDLS and CDR2 is YYNGEE. The V end was cut by 4 bases, the J end by 5 bases, with 25 bases between. There are 19 residues in the CDR3.

The V call is TRBV5-1, the J call TRBJ1-2, with 7 bases matching TRBD1. Germline CDR1 and CDR2: SGHRS and YFSETQ. V was clipped by 4 bases and J by 1 base; unmatched bases: 7. The length of the CDR3 is 15 residues. This chain's CDR3 is CASSALTGFNYGYTF. The DNA of the CDR3 is TGCGCCAGCAGCGCTCTGACAGGGTTTAACTATGGCTACACCTTC.

This clone was picked up a small number of times. The CDR3, as DNA: TGCGCCAGCAGCAAGACTAGCGGGCGCGACAATGAGCAGTTCTTC. The encoded protein is CASSKTSGRDNEQFF. The genes are TRBV5-1 and TRBJ2-1; 10 nucleotides agree with TRBD2. Trimming at V came to 4 bases and at J to 5 bases, leaving 6 bases not matched to a gene. The CDR3 loop spans 15 amino acids. The germline V gene has CDR1 SGHRS and CDR2 YFSETQ.

This chain links TRBV5-1 with TRBJ2-3; the match to TRBD2 covers 8 bases. Germline assignment: CDR1 SGHRS and CDR2 YFSETQ. The CDR3 totals 18 residues. V gave up 4 bases and J gave up 4 bases; unmatched junction bases: 17. The CDR3 reads CASSGRIGGALVADTQYF. The CDR3 nucleotides are TGCGCCAGCAGCGGTCGGATCGGGGGGGCCCTCGTTGCAGATACGCAGTATTTT.

The V call is TRBV9, the J call TRBJ2-3, with TRBD1 identical over 9 bases. CDR3 length: 15 residues. Germline loops: CDR1 SGDLS, CDR2 YYNGEE. V shed 4 bases, J shed 6 bases, and the junction held 9 bases outside the gene matches. The CDR3 DNA reads as TGTGCCAGCAGCCCCTCGGGGACAGGGTTGGATACGCAGTATTTT. Protein sequence: CASSPSGTGLDTQYF.

V usage is TRBV30 and J usage is TRBJ1-4; 9 bases match TRBD1. The CDR3 runs to 13 residues. J was trimmed by 10 bases and V by 5 bases; bases with no gene match: 8. Germline V gene lookup returns CDR1 GTSNPN and CDR2 SVGIG (reference sequence). CDR3 nucleotide sequence: TGTGCCTGGGGACAGGGGCAGGGGCGAAAACTGTTTTTT. It yields the protein CAWGQGQGRKLFF.

This chain connects TRBV19 to TRBJ2-2; D unresolved. Germline V gives CDR1 LNHDA, CDR2 SQIVND (reference sequence). V lost 10 bases and J 4 bases, leaving 10 bases between the germline ends. CDR3 length: 12 residues. The CDR3: CATLSGTGELFF. CDR3 nucleotide sequence: TGTGCCACCCTATCGGGCACCGGGGAGCTGTTTTTT. Using reference TRBV19 and TRBJ2-2 for the parts outside the CDR3, the full variable domain is DGGITQSPKYLFRKEGQNVTLSCEQNLNHDAMYWYRQDPGQGLRLIYYSQIVNDFQKGDIAEGYSVSREKKESFPLTVTSAQKNPTAFYLCATLSGTGELFFGEGSRLTVL.

The chain has TRBV14 and TRBJ2-3; 10 bases fit TRBD2. Germline V gene data show CDR1 as SGHDN and CDR2 as FVKESK. V shed 9 bases, J shed 6 bases, and the junction held 15 bases outside the gene matches. This CDR3 is 16 amino acids long. CDR3 residues: CASVTLPGTSEDTQYF. The CDR3 DNA follows: TGTGCCAGTGTGACACTACCCGGGACTAGCGAGGATACGCAGTATTTT.